The 14 T cell receptor beta chains in this list originate from one sample, sequenced in a study of blood T cell repertoires in COVID-19. Repertoires were generated with immunoSEQ multiplex PCR, while TCRdb's copy carries only in-frame clones and drops some. The repertoire holds 80,000 to 95,000 clones, with 70% to 90% as singletons. Material: peripheral blood. The receptors derive from a human donor in a cohort sampled during active COVID-19.

This clone was seen once. The V call is TRBV11-3, the J call TRBJ2-5, with D perhaps TRBD1 (6 bases). Trimming removed 5 bases at V and 10 bases at J, with 20 bases between. Germline CDR1 is SGHNT and CDR2 is YENEEA. This CDR3 contains 14 residues. The CDR3 is CASSPQGTSGDQYF. CDR3 coding DNA: TGTGCCAGCAGCCCTCAGGGGACCTCCGGAGACCAGTACTTC.

The chain has TRBV5-5 and TRBJ2-5; possibly TRBD2 for D (6 bases). This CDR3 region has 14 residues. Germline loops: CDR1 SGHKS, CDR2 YYEKEE (reference sequence). With 6 bases removed from V and 1 base from J, the gap between germline ends came to 13 bases. The CDR3: CASTSGGVQETQYF. The CDR3 DNA sequence: TGTGCCAGCACTTCCGGGGGTGTCCAAGAGACCCAGTACTTC. Full variable domain (outside the CDR3, taken from reference TRBV5-5 and TRBJ2-5): DAGVTQSPTHLIKTRGQQVTLRCSPISGHKSVSWYQQVLGQGPQFIFQYYEKEERGRGNFPDRFSARQFPNYSSELNVNALLLGDSALYLCASTSGGVQETQYFGPGTRLLVL.

This clone was seen once. The J gene is TRBJ2-2, the V gene TRBV10-2; 8 bases are shared with TRBD1. Germline CDR1 and CDR2: WSHSY and SAAADI. Trimming took 0 bases from V and 6 from J; bases not matched to a gene: 9. The CDR3 is 17 residues long. The CDR3 spells CASSESEDRVRAGELFF. In nucleotides, the CDR3 is TGCGCCAGCAGTGAGTCAGAGGACAGGGTTCGAGCCGGGGAGCTGTTTTTT.

The V gene is TRBV27, the J gene TRBJ2-1, with TRBD1 identical over 8 bases. The J segment lost 0 bases and the V segment lost 4 bases, leaving 2 bases of the junction unmatched. The CDR3 is made up of 15 amino acids. Germline CDR1 MNHEY, CDR2 SMNVEV (reference sequence). The CDR3 loop reads CASSSDRASYNEQFF. Here the CDR3 DNA reads TGTGCCAGCAGTTCGGACAGGGCCTCCTACAATGAGCAGTTCTTC.

J is TRBJ2-3 and V is TRBV9, with 10 bases matching TRBD2. Germline CDR1 is SGDLS and CDR2 is YYNGEE. The CDR3 runs 16 residues. The V gene end was trimmed by 1 base and the J gene end by 4 bases; junction bases not matched to a gene: 6. The CDR3 loop reads CASSVYGSGRADTQYF. The DNA for the CDR3 is TGTGCCAGCAGCGTATATGGGAGCGGGAGGGCAGATACGCAGTATTTT.

The chain joins TRBV29-1 to TRBJ2-7; 9 nucleotides line up with TRBD2. Germline lookup yields CDR1 SQVTM and CDR2 ANQGSEA. CDR3 length equals 13 residues. Unmatched junction bases numbered 5, after V lost 4 bases and J lost 4 bases. CDR3: CSVVRAGGYEQYF. In DNA, the CDR3 is TGCAGCGTTGTCCGGGCGGGAGGGTACGAGCAGTACTTC.

This chain links TRBV4-2 with TRBJ2-5; 8 bases are shared with TRBD2. Germline V gene data show CDR1 as LGHNA and CDR2 as YNFKEQ. The CDR3 extends over 16 amino acids. The V segment lost 0 bases and the J segment 5 bases; nucleotides outside the gene matches: 8. The CDR3 protein is CASSQDGRGVEETQYF. The CDR3 DNA follows: TGTGCCAGCAGCCAAGATGGGCGGGGGGTCGAGGAGACCCAGTACTTC.

This clone was counted a few times. The chain is built from TRBV6-2 or TRBV6-3 and TRBJ2-1; 8 nucleotides match TRBD2. Trimming took 5 bases from V and 9 from J; bases not matched to a gene: 15. Per the germline V gene, CDR1 is MNHEY and CDR2 is SVGEGT. The CDR3 is 16 residues long. The DNA of the CDR3 is TGTGCCAGCAGTAGGAGAGGGTCGGGACTAGGGGTTGAGCAGTTCTTC. It codes for CASSRRGSGLGVEQFF.

The sample holds one count of this clone. The chain couples TRBV7-8 to TRBJ2-5; D perhaps matches TRBD2 (6 bases). The CDR3 length is 13 residues. Germline CDR1 and CDR2: SGHVS and FQNEAQ. With 5 bases removed from V and 5 bases from J, the gap between germline ends came to 12 bases. CDR3 protein: CASSRARGETQYF. The DNA for the CDR3 is TGTGCCAGCAGCCGCGCCCGGGGGGAGACCCAGTACTTC.

This clone was counted once. The CDR3 bases are TGTGCCAGCAGCCCTGGGAGTTCCGGGGAGCTGTTTTTT. As protein: CASSPGSSGELFF. The chain recombines TRBV3-1 (or the pseudogene TRBV3-2) with TRBJ2-2; perhaps TRBD2 as D (5 bases). The length of the CDR3 is 13 residues. V was pared by 4 bases and J by 6 bases, with 9 bases between. Germline loops: CDR1 LGHDT, CDR2 YNNKEL (reference sequence).

CDR3 residues: CATSSGTGGSYEQYF. CDR3 DNA: TGTGCCACCAGCAGCGGGACAGGGGGCTCCTACGAGCAGTACTTC. The V and J genes are TRBV15 and TRBJ2-7, with TRBD1 identical over 11 bases. Germline values: CDR1 LNHNV, CDR2 YYDKDF (reference sequence). V dropped 3 bases and J dropped 0; count of bases not matched to a gene: 1. This CDR3 has 15 residues.

The gene calls are TRBV6-5 and TRBJ2-2; D possibly corresponds to TRBD2 (6 bases). V lost 7 bases and J 5 bases, leaving 17 bases between the germline ends. This CDR3 region has 15 residues. CDR1 MNHEY and CDR2 SVGAGI come from the germline V gene. In DNA, the CDR3 is TGTGCCAGCATGGTCTCGAGCGGGTTTACCGGGGAGCTGTTTTTT. Translated, it gives CASMVSSGFTGELFF.

The chain carries TRBV4-3 and TRBJ2-7, with TRBD2 as a possible D gene (5 bases). V lost 4 bases and J lost 5, with 24 bases in between. Germline V gene data show CDR1 as LGHNA and CDR2 as YSLEER. This CDR3 spans 17 amino acids. CDR3 region: CASSPSANGEPLHEQYF. The CDR3 DNA sequence: TGCGCCAGCAGCCCCTCGGCGAACGGGGAACCCCTCCACGAGCAGTACTTC.

The chain carries TRBV10-3 and TRBJ2-3; TRBD2 agrees at 8 bases. Germline CDR1 and CDR2: ENHRY and SYGVKD. Trimming took 8 bases from V and 0 from J; bases not matched to a gene: 7. The CDR3 is made up of 15 amino acids. In DNA form, the CDR3 reads TGTGCCATCCGGGGGGCGGGGGGTAGCACAGATACGCAGTATTTT. This sequence encodes CAIRGAGGSTDTQYF.